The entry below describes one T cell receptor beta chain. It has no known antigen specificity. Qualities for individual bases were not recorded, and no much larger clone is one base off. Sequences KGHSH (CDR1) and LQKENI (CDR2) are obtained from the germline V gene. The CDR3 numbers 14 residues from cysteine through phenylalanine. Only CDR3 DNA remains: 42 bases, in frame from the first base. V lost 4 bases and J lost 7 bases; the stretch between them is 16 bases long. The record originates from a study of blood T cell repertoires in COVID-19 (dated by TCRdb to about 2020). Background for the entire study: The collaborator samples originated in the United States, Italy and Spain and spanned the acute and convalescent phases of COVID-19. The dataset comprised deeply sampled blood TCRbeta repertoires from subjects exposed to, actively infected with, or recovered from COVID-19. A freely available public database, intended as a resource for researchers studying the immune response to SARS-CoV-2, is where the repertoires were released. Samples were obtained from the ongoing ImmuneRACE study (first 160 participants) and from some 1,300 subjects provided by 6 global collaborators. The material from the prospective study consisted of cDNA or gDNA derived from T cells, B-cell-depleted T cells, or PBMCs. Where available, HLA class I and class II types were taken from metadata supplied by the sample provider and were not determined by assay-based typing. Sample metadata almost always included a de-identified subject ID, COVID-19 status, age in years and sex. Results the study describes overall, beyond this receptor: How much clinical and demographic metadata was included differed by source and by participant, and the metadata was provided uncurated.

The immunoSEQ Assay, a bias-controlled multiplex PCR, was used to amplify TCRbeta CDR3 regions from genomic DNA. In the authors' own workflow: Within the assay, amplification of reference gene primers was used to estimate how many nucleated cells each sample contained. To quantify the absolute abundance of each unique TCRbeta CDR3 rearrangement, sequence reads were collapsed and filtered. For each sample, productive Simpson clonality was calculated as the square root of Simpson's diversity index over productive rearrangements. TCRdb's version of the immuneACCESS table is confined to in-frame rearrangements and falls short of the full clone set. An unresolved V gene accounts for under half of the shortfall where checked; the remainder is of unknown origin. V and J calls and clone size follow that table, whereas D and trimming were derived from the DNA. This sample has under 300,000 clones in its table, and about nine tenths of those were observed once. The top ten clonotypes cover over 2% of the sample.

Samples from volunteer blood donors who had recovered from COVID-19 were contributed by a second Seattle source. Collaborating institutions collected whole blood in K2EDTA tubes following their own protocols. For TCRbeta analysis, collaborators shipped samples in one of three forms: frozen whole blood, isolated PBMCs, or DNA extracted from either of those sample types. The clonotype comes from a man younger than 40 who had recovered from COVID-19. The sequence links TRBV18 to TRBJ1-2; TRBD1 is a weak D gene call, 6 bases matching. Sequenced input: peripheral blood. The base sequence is TGTGCCAGCTCACTGGACAGAGGGGTTAGTGGCTACACCTTC. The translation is CASSLDRGVSGYTF.